One sample yielded the 31 T cell receptor beta chains listed below, sequenced in a study of blood T cells in healthy people across ages. The use of a sample-barcoded 5' primer and a J-beta primer mix characterized a second PCR of roughly 6 to 12 cycles. Each CDR3 protein gets one entry after TCRdb re-called the 5' RACE reads with MiXCR. Of 850,000 to 1,000,000 distinct CDR3 sequences in the sample, about 48% were seen once. Sample: blood. These receptors all stem from a man aged 25 to 40 in good health.

This chain links TRBV4-2 with TRBJ2-7, with D uncertain. Trimming shortened V by 0 bases and J by 2 bases, and 17 bases separated the two germline ends. The CDR3 is 17 residues long. CDR1 and CDR2 from the germline V gene are LGHNA and YNFKEQ. Written as DNA, the CDR3 is TGTGCCAGCAGCCAAGATAGGGTCTTGGCGAACCCCTACGAGCAGTACTTC. Encoded protein: CASSQDRVLANPYEQYF.

The chain uses TRBV4-1 and TRBJ2-5; D is ambiguous. Looked up from germline, CDR1 is MGHRA and CDR2 is YSYEKL. Deletions cut 4 bases from V and 2 bases from J, with 17 bases between. The CDR3 spans 16 residues. The CDR3 here is CASSRGPPKVQETQYF. The CDR3 DNA follows: TGCGCCAGCAGCCGAGGACCGCCGAAGGTACAAGAGACCCAGTACTTC.

This chain joins TRBV5-1 and TRBJ2-3; 7 bases align to TRBD2. After removal of 2 bases from V and 3 bases from J, the junction contained 6 bases not matched to a gene. There are 15 residues in the CDR3. Germline V gene sequence: CDR1 SGHRS, CDR2 YFSETQ. DNA of the CDR3: TGCGCCAGCAGCTTTGCGGGGGACCGAACAGATACGCAGTATTTT. It encodes CASSFAGDRTDTQYF.

The CDR3 DNA reads TGCGCCAGCAGCCAAGGGGGCGTGAAGAACAGGGTGCACTATGGCTACACCTTC. Protein sequence: CASSQGGVKNRVHYGYTF. The chain links TRBV4-1 to TRBJ1-2; TRBD1 is a possible D gene (6 bases). The V gene's germline CDR1 is MGHRA and CDR2 YSYEKL. V was pared by 1 base and J by 3 bases, with 21 bases between. This CDR3 spans 18 amino acids.

The count of this clonotype is one. The genes are TRBV20-1 and TRBJ1-5, with D possibly being TRBD1 (5 bases). The germline CDR1 and CDR2 sequences are DFQATT and SNEGSKA (reference sequence). Trimming removed 0 bases from V and 6 bases from J, with 15 bases in between. The CDR3 consists of 15 residues. The CDR3 DNA is TGCAGTGCTAGAGATTCCGGGGCCCTAGGTCAGCCCCAGCATTTT. It yields the protein CSARDSGALGQPQHF.

Notes on this clonotype: A read error is possible here, since a much larger clone lies one base away. This chain links TRBV12-3 or TRBV12-4 with TRBJ2-4, with D hard to call. The V and J ends lost 5 bases and 13 bases respectively, with 15 bases between them. The CDR3 has 12 residues. CDR3 nucleotide sequence: TGTGCCAGCAGTCCCAGAGAATACGGGCAGTACTTC. It yields the protein CASSPREYGQYF.

There are a few counts of this clonotype. This chain connects TRBV29-1 to TRBJ2-5; the D gene is possibly TRBD1 (6 bases). This CDR3 contains 14 residues. V lost 3 bases and J 2 bases, leaving 13 bases between the germline ends. Germline CDR1 is SQVTM and CDR2 is ANQGSEA. CDR3 nucleotides: TGCAGCGTTGATCTCACAGGGCTACAAGAGACCCAGTACTTC. It specifies CSVDLTGLQETQYF.

Details on this clonotype: One end of the junction varies from germline; a read error may be responsible. The chain couples TRBV9 to TRBJ2-2; D not certain. The CDR3 consists of 15 residues. The germline V gene encodes CDR1 SGDLS and CDR2 YYNGEE. The CDR3: CASSFGNSNTGELFF. CDR3 bases: TGCGCCAGCAGCTTTGGCAACAGCAACACCGGGGAGCTGTTTTTT.

The V gene is TRBV6-2 or TRBV6-3, the J gene TRBJ2-1, with D perhaps TRBD2 (6 bases). Germline CDR1 is MNHEY and CDR2 is SVGEGT. V lost 3 bases to trimming and J lost 3 bases, with 12 bases between them. The CDR3 consists of 15 residues. Written as DNA, the CDR3 is TGTGCCAGCAGTTATCTGGGGGGAATCTACAATGAGCAGTTCTTC. It encodes CASSYLGGIYNEQFF.

This chain connects TRBV29-1 to TRBJ1-2, with D possibly matching TRBD1 (5 bases). The germline gives CDR1 SQVTM, CDR2 ANQGSEA. Trimming removed 7 bases at V and 2 bases at J, with 17 bases between. The CDR3 length is 14 residues. CDR3 sequence (DNA): TGCAGCGCTGGGGGAAGTCAGGCGAACTATGGCTACACCTTC. Residues: CSAGGSQANYGYTF.

The rearrangement uses TRBV30 and TRBJ2-7; either TRBD1 or TRBD2 may fit D (5 bases each). The last part of the DNA fits TRBJ2-5 better; the J call may be wrong. Germline V CDR1 and CDR2: GTSNPN, SVGIG (reference sequence). The CDR3 length is 14 residues. The CDR3 protein is CAWSGSSTGQTQYF. CDR3 nucleotide sequence: TGTGCCTGGAGTGGGAGCTCTACGGGGCAGACCCAGTACTTC.

This clonotype occurred a few times. The chain joins TRBV20-1 to TRBJ2-1, with D perhaps assigned TRBD1 or TRBD2 (5 bases each). Germline V lookup: CDR1 DFQATT, CDR2 SNEGSKA (reference sequence). The CDR3 spans 13 residues. The CDR3 DNA reads as TGCAGCCTGGACGGGACCCTGGGCGATGAGCAGTTCTTC. It is translated as CSLDGTLGDEQFF.

This clonotype was counted a single time. This chain links TRBV20-1 with TRBJ1-1; D remains ambiguous. The germline gives CDR1 DFQATT, CDR2 SNEGSKA (reference sequence). With 0 bases removed from V and 0 bases from J, the gap between germline ends came to 11 bases. The CDR3 length is 15 residues. DNA of the CDR3: TGCAGTGCTAGAGATTTCGCCGGAGTGAACACTGAAGCTTTCTTT. This codes for CSARDFAGVNTEAFF.

The chain uses TRBV6-1 and TRBJ2-7; D might be TRBD2 (6 bases). Germline V gene lookup returns CDR1 MNHNS and CDR2 SASEGT. The CDR3 consists of 13 residues. V gave up 6 bases and J gave up 4 bases, with 13 bases separating them. The CDR3 DNA reads as TGTGCCAGCAGCCGCGGGGCAGGGTACGAGCAGTACTTC. Translated: CASSRGAGYEQYF.

A few counts support this clonotype. The V gene is TRBV6-2 or TRBV6-3, the J gene TRBJ1-5, with a possible D match to TRBD1 (5 bases). The CDR3 consists of 18 residues. V dropped 5 bases and J dropped 0 bases, with 20 bases sitting between them. CDR1 MNHEY and CDR2 SVGEGT come from the germline V gene. This chain's CDR3 is CASSQRGVRPYSNQPQHF. CDR3 nucleotide sequence: TGTGCCAGCAGTCAACGGGGGGTGAGGCCTTATAGCAATCAGCCCCAGCATTTT.

This clonotype was counted a few times. V and J are TRBV7-8 and TRBJ2-1; the match to TRBD2 covers 8 bases. Germline V CDR1 and CDR2: SGHVS, FQNEAQ. V was pared by 3 bases and J by 7 bases, with 8 bases of the junction left unmatched. CDR3 length equals 15 residues. This CDR3 reads CASSLIGGAGNEQFF. Written as DNA, the CDR3 is TGTGCCAGCAGCTTGATCGGGGGGGCTGGAAATGAGCAGTTCTTC.

The chain employs TRBV12-3 or TRBV12-4 and TRBJ1-1, with D possibly TRBD1 on 5 matching bases. There are 17 residues in the CDR3. V was pared by 7 bases and J by 4 bases, with 25 bases between. CDR3 DNA sequence: TGTGCCAGCATCTGGGCCGTGGGGAGGGGACTCGGCACTGAAGCTTTCTTT. Translating gives CASIWAVGRGLGTEAFF.

The chain recombines TRBV6-1 with TRBJ2-7, with unresolved D. This CDR3 is built from 15 residues. With 2 bases removed from V and 2 bases from J, the gap between germline ends came to 13 bases. Germline V lookup: CDR1 MNHNS, CDR2 SASEGT. The CDR3 sequence: CASSEHVPTTYEQYF. Here the CDR3 DNA reads TGTGCCAGCAGTGAACATGTGCCGACAACCTACGAGCAGTACTTC.

The rearrangement links TRBV7-2 to TRBJ2-2; tentative D call: TRBD2 (5 bases). CDR1 SGHTA and CDR2 FQGNSA come from the germline V gene. The V gene lost 2 bases and the J gene lost 2 bases, with 15 bases spanning the gap. This CDR3 spans 17 amino acids. The CDR3 here is CASSLIAMEPNTGELFF. The CDR3, as DNA: TGTGCCAGCAGCTTAATAGCGATGGAACCAAACACCGGGGAGCTGTTTTTT.

The chain is built from TRBV27 and TRBJ2-1; D possibly corresponds to TRBD1 (6 bases). The ends were cut back, 7 bases at V and 4 bases at J, with 17 bases in the middle. CDR1 is MNHEY, CDR2 SMNVEV, per germline (reference sequence). This CDR3 contains 15 residues. CDR3 in DNA: TGTGCCAGCAAGTGCGTGACAGGCGTATACAATGAGCAGTTCTTC. Amino acid sequence: CASKCVTGVYNEQFF.

The J gene is TRBJ1-2, the V gene TRBV15, with D possibly being TRBD1 (5 bases). CDR1 is LNHNV and CDR2 is YYDKDF in the germline V gene (reference sequence). CDR3 size: 18 residues. V shed 0 bases and J shed 3 bases, with 20 bases lying between them. The CDR3 region is CATSRDQPGTGNHYGYTF. The CDR3 DNA reads as TGTGCCACCAGCAGAGACCAACCCGGGACTGGAAACCACTATGGCTACACCTTC.

The chain employs TRBV25-1 and TRBJ2-1; TRBD1 is a possible D gene (5 bases). CDR1 is MGHDK and CDR2 is SYGVNS in the germline V gene. With 5 bases removed from V and 3 bases from J, the gap between germline ends came to 11 bases. This CDR3 is 14 amino acids long. The CDR3 is CASSLHDSYNEQFF. The CDR3 DNA reads as TGTGCCAGCAGTCTCCACGACAGCTACAATGAGCAGTTCTTC.

This clonotype was found a few times. The chain links TRBV7-9 to TRBJ2-7; the D is unclear. The CDR3 consists of 14 residues. Germline V gene lookup returns CDR1 SEHNR and CDR2 FQNEAQ (reference sequence). Trimming cost V 5 bases and J 0 bases, with 11 bases left between them. CDR3 in DNA: TGTGCCAGCAGCGATAATGATCTCTCCTACGAGCAGTACTTC. Protein sequence: CASSDNDLSYEQYF. Based on the CDR3 plus reference TRBV7-9 and TRBJ2-7, the full variable domain is DTGVSQNPRHKITKRGQNVTFRCDPISEHNRLYWYRQTLGQGPEFLTYFQNEAQLEKSRLLSDRFSAERPKGSFSTLEIQRTEQGDSAMYLCASSDNDLSYEQYFGPGTRLTVT.

The rearrangement uses TRBV4-1 and TRBJ2-7; no firm D call. Germline lookup yields CDR1 MGHRA and CDR2 YSYEKL. This CDR3 region has 15 residues. V shed 1 base and J shed 3 bases, with 13 bases lying between them. The CDR3: CASSQGSVRYYEQYF. The DNA for the CDR3 is TGCGCCAGCAGCCAAGGATCGGTCAGGTACTACGAGCAGTACTTC.

Concerning this clonotype: This may be a read error, as it is one base from a much larger clone. This chain links TRBV7-2 with TRBJ1-5, with no clear D. The germline CDR1 and CDR2 sequences are SGHTA and FQGNSA. The CDR3 sequence is 13 residues long. The V gene lost 4 bases and the J gene lost 3 bases, with 7 bases spanning the gap. The CDR3 protein is CASSWGINQPQHF. The CDR3 nucleotides are TGTGCCAGCAGCTGGGGTATCAATCAGCCCCAGCATTTT. Looking up the rest from reference TRBV7-2 and TRBJ1-5 gives the full variable domain: GAGVSQSPSNKVTEKGKDVELRCDPISGHTALYWYRQSLGQGLEFLIYFQGNSAPDKSGLPSDRFSAERTGGSVSTLTIQRTQQEDSAVYLCASSWGINQPQHFGDGTRLSIL.

V is TRBV4-1 and J is TRBJ2-2; D is uncertain. The V and J ends lost 0 bases and 2 bases respectively, with 10 bases between them. The CDR3 totals 16 residues. Germline CDR1 MGHRA, CDR2 YSYEKL. Here the CDR3 reads CASSQDVARNTGELFF. CDR3 coding DNA: TGCGCCAGCAGCCAAGATGTGGCTAGAAACACCGGGGAGCTGTTTTTT.

V is TRBV6-5 and J is TRBJ2-1; 9 bases are shared with TRBD1. With 2 bases clipped from V and 3 bases from J, the junction kept 8 bases outside the gene matches. Germline assignment: CDR1 MNHEY and CDR2 SVGAGI. CDR3 length: 17 residues. Here the CDR3 reads CASSYTVGTGYYNEQFF. The CDR3 coding sequence is TGTGCCAGCAGTTACACCGTCGGGACAGGGTACTACAATGAGCAGTTCTTC.

The gene calls are TRBV12-3 or TRBV12-4 and TRBJ2-7, with D maybe TRBD1 (5 bases). The V gene lost 6 bases and the J gene lost 6 bases, with 12 bases spanning the gap. CDR3 length: 12 amino acids. Written as DNA, the CDR3 is TGTGCCAGCAGCTCAGCAGGGTTCGAGCAGTACTTC. It encodes CASSSAGFEQYF.

V usage is TRBV20-1 and J usage is TRBJ2-7; the match to TRBD2 covers 8 bases. The J segment lost 7 bases and the V segment lost 6 bases, leaving 17 bases of the junction unmatched. This CDR3 spans 15 amino acids. The germline gives CDR1 DFQATT, CDR2 SNEGSKA (reference sequence). The CDR3: CSATTGTSTYKEQYF. The CDR3 DNA is TGCAGTGCAACTACCGGGACTAGTACCTACAAGGAGCAGTACTTC.

The rearrangement uses TRBV12-5 and TRBJ2-5; TRBD2 might be the D (7 bases). Germline V gene lookup returns CDR1 LGHNT and CDR2 FRNRAP. V gave up 7 bases and J gave up 5 bases, with 20 bases separating them. This CDR3 is 15 amino acids long. CDR3 sequence reads: CASEQGGGEDETQYF. DNA of the CDR3: TGTGCTAGTGAGCAAGGGGGAGGGGAGGATGAGACCCAGTACTTC.

This clonotype was observed a single time. The rearrangement uses TRBV29-1 and TRBJ1-4; TRBD1 is a possible D gene (5 bases). Trimming cost V 4 bases and J 8 bases, with 14 bases left between them. Germline CDR1 SQVTM, CDR2 ANQGSEA. The CDR3 is made up of 13 amino acids. For the CDR3, the DNA is TGCAGCGTTGTTACCGGGGGTGACGAAAAACTGTTTTTT. Protein sequence: CSVVTGGDEKLFF.